Detailed here is one T cell receptor beta chain. Its cognate antigen is unknown. Sequencing used immunoSEQ multiplex PCR; TCRdb keeps in-frame clones, though not all of them. This sample has 200,000 or so clones, with about 86% found just once. The entry originates in a study of cytomegalovirus exposure and HLA in healthy donors. Study-level points and caveats: Later, an analysis found that TCR clusters from the first cohort tended to co-occur in the roughly 130 validation repertoires.

The sequence came from a woman under 30 in good health and CMV-seronegative. The sample taken for sequencing was PBMCs.

The CDR3 loop is CASSQVPGAYEQYF. As DNA, the CDR3 is TGCGCCAGCAGCCAAGTTCCGGGGGCCTACGAGCAGTACTTC. The V call is TRBV4-1, the J call TRBJ2-7; TRBD2 might be the D (6 bases). The CDR3 runs 14 residues. CDR1 is MGHRA, CDR2 YSYEKL, per germline. Trimming took 1 base from V and 2 from J, leaving 9 bases between them.